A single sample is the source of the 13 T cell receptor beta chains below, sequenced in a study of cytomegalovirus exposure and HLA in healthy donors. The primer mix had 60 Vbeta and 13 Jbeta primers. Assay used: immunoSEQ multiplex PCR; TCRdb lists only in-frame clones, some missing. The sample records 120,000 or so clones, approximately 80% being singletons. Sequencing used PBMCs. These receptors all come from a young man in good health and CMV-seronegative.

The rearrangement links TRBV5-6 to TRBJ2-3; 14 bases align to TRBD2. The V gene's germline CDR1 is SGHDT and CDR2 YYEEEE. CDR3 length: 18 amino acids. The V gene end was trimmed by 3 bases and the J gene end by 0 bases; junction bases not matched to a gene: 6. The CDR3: CASSSGLAGEASTDTQYF. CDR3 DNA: TGTGCCAGCAGCTCGGGACTAGCGGGGGAAGCTAGCACAGATACGCAGTATTTT.

CDR3 in DNA: TGTGCCAGCTCACCCTCTCCGGGACAAGGTCCATTTCAAGAGACCCAGTACTTC. It encodes CASSPSPGQGPFQETQYF. The V call is TRBV18, the J call TRBJ2-5; weak D call: TRBD1 (6 bases). The CDR3 sequence is 18 residues long. Germline CDR1 KGHSH, CDR2 LQKENI. V was clipped by 3 bases and J by 2 bases, with 22 bases between them.

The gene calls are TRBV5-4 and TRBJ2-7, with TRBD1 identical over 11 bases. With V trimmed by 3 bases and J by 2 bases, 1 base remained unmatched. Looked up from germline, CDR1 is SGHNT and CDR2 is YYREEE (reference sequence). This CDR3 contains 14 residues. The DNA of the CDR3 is TGTGCCAGCAGCTCGGGACAGGGGGCCTACGAGCAGTACTTC. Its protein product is CASSSGQGAYEQYF. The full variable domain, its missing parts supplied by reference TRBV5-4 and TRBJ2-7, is ETGVTQSPTHLIKTRGQQVTLRCSSQSGHNTVSWYQQALGQGPQFIFQYYREEENGRGNFPPRFSGLQFPNYSSELNVNALELDDSALYLCASSSGQGAYEQYFGPGTRLTVT.

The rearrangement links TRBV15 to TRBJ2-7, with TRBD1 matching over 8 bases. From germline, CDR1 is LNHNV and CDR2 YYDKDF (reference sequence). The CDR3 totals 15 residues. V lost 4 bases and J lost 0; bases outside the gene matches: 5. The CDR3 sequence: CATSNGQGHSYEQYF. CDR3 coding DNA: TGTGCCACCAGCAACGGACAGGGTCACTCCTACGAGCAGTACTTC.

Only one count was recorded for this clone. The CDR3 loop reads CASNLDGGANVLTF. CDR3 nucleotides: TGTGCCAGCAACCTAGATGGAGGGGCCAACGTCCTGACTTTC. This chain connects TRBV9 to TRBJ2-6; D call uncertain. Germline CDR1 and CDR2: SGDLS and YYNGEE. The CDR3 is 14 amino acids. Trimming took 6 bases from V and 4 from J, leaving 11 bases between them. Full variable domain (rest looked up from reference TRBV9 and TRBJ2-6): DSGVTQTPKHLITATGQRVTLRCSPRSGDLSVYWYQQSLDQGLQFLIQYYNGEERAKGNILERFSAQQFPDLHSELNLSSLELGDSALYFCASNLDGGANVLTFGAGSRLTVL.

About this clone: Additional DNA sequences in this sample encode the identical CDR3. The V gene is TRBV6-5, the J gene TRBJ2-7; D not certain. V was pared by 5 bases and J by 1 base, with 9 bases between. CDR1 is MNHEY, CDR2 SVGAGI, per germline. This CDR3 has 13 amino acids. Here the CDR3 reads CASSPPGSYEQYF. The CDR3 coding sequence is TGTGCCAGCAGTCCCCCGGGTTCCTACGAGCAGTACTTC.

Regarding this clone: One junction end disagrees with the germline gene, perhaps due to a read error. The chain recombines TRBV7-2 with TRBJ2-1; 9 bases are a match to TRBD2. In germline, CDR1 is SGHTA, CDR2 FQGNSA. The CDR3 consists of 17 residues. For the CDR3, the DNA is TGTGCCAGCAGTTTAGGGTGGCTAGCGGGGTCGGACAATGAGCAGTTCTTC. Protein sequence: CASSLGWLAGSDNEQFF.

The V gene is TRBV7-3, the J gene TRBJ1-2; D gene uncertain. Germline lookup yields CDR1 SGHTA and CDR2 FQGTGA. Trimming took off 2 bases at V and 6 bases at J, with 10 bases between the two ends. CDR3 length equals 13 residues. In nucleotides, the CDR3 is TGTGCCAGCAGCTTAGACGGACTCGATGGCTACACCTTC. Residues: CASSLDGLDGYTF.

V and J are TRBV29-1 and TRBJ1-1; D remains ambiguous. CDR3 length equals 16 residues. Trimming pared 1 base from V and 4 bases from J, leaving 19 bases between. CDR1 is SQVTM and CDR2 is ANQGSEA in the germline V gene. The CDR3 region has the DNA TGCAGCGTTGAAGGGCGGAAAGGGAGTTCGAGCACTGAAGCTTTCTTT. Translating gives CSVEGRKGSSSTEAFF.

CDR3 amino acids: CASSLDRGSYNEQFF. The CDR3 nucleotides read TGCGCCAGCAGCTTGGACCGGGGTTCCTACAATGAGCAGTTCTTC. The rearrangement joins TRBV5-1 to TRBJ2-1; the D gene is possibly TRBD2 (5 bases). Per the germline V gene, CDR1 is SGHRS and CDR2 is YFSETQ. CDR3 size: 15 residues. Trimming took 0 bases from V and 1 from J, leaving 8 bases between them.

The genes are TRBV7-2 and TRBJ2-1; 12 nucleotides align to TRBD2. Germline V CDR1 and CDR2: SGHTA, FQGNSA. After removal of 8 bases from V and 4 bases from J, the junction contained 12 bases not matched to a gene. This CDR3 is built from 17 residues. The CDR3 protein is CASPRASGGARYNEQFF. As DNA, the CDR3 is TGTGCCAGCCCGAGGGCTAGCGGGGGGGCGAGGTACAATGAGCAGTTCTTC. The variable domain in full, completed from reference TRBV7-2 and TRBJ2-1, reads GAGVSQSPSNKVTEKGKDVELRCDPISGHTALYWYRQSLGQGLEFLIYFQGNSAPDKSGLPSDRFSAERTGGSVSTLTIQRTQQEDSAVYLCASPRASGGARYNEQFFGPGTRLTVL.

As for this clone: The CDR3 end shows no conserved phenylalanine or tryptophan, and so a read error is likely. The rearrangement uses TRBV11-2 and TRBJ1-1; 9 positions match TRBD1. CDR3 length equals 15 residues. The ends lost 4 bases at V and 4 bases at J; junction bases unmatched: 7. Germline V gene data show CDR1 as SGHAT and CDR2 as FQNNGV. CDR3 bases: TGTGCCAGCAGCTCCATCCGGGACAGGGCCACTGAAGCTTTCCTT. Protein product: CASSSIRDRATEAFL.

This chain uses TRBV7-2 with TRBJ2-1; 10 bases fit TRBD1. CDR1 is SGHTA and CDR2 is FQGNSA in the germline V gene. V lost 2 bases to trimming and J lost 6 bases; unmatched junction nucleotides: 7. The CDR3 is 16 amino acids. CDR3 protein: CASSLPRDRGLNEQFF. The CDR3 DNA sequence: TGTGCCAGCAGCTTACCCCGGGACAGGGGCCTCAATGAGCAGTTCTTC. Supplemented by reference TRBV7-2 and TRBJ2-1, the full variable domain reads GAGVSQSPSNKVTEKGKDVELRCDPISGHTALYWYRQSLGQGLEFLIYFQGNSAPDKSGLPSDRFSAERTGGSVSTLTIQRTQQEDSAVYLCASSLPRDRGLNEQFFGPGTRLTVL.